This TCR beta chain emerged from a study of cytomegalovirus exposure and HLA in healthy donors. The wider study: Early release data held tens of millions of unique TCRs from HLA-typed donors. Findings of the study overall: It was likely that a cluster of highly shared sequence variants was a sequencing artifact.

The germline V gene has CDR1 MNHEY and CDR2 SMNVEV (reference sequence). Trimming took off 3 bases at V and 6 bases at J, with 6 bases between the two ends. There are 12 residues in the CDR3. Turning to this clone: The antigen remains unidentified.

Those who donated were healthy bone marrow donors. The PCR had 60 Vbeta and 13 Jbeta primers. In the authors' methods: Roughly 11 million of the approximately 80 million unique TCR beta chains counted in a later analysis were shared. Profiling relied on immunoSEQ multiplex PCR, and the TCRdb table lists in-frame clones only, not all of them. V and J calls and clone size are as listed in that table; D and trimming were resolved from the DNA. The sample carries some 210,000 clones, 87% recorded once. This TCR derives from a man aged 30 to 45 in good health and CMV-seronegative. This sequence joins TRBV27 and TRBJ2-1; D remains unclear. The sample taken for sequencing was PBMCs. For the CDR3, the DNA is TGTGCCAGCAGTTTGAACTTCAATGAGCAGTTCTTC. Its translation: CASSLNFNEQFF.